This T cell receptor (beta chain) was sequenced in a study of OX40 agonist ivuxolimab in advanced cancers. Study as a whole: At doses from 0.01 to 10 mg/kg, patients were given intravenous ivuxolimab every 2 weeks. With a range of about 20 to 79, age averaged roughly 60 years, and about 82% were male.

The protocol was immunoSEQ multiplex PCR, while the TCRdb copy is restricted to in-frame clones and leaves out a portion. The sample records approximately 59,000 clones, 80% to 90% being singletons. The germline V gene encodes CDR1 SGHTA and CDR2 FQGTGA. This CDR3 has 16 residues. Germline trimming cut 1 base from V and 6 bases from J; bases unmatched to any gene: 7. The sequencing here drew on CD4+ or CD8+ T cells sorted from blood, taken in a trial of the OX40 agonist ivuxolimab. The TCR sequence derives from an adult with an advanced solid tumor such as melanoma, head and neck, liver or kidney cancer. The chain has TRBV7-3 and TRBJ2-3; 10 bases line up with TRBD1. The CDR3 DNA reads TGTGCCAGCAGCTTAAAGACAGGGGGCATCGGGGATACGCAGTATTTT. Translation gives CASSLKTGGIGDTQYF.